This is a list of T cell receptor beta chains from one sample in a study of blood T cell repertoires in COVID-19. Assay used: immunoSEQ multiplex PCR; TCRdb lists only in-frame clones, some missing. The sample holds about 200,000 clones; roughly 80% are singletons and the top ten take 0.85% to 0.95%. Material: peripheral blood. Receptors were obtained from a man aged 60-69 years with COVID-19, enrolled during active disease. Each CDR3 is given with its conserved first and last residue. Each record gives: V gene, CDR3 protein.

>TRBV18
CASSPALGGSYNEQFF
>TRBV6-5
CASRLREDSGNTIYF
>TRBV19
CASRGQGYTGELFF
>TRBV29-1
CSVELTGLYGYTF
>TRBV30
CAWSVLAGDVNEQFF
>TRBV20-1
CSASLELYGYTF
>TRBV12-3/TRBV12-4
CASSPGRGTEAFF
>TRBV27
CASSLSSPGYSNQPQHF
>TRBV7-6
CASSRFEYTGELFF
>TRBV7-2
CASSRRTSGRIDEQYF
>TRBV5-1
CASSLVAAGANVLTF
>TRBV2
CASTDRDSHNSPLHF
>TRBV5-1
CASSLYRGGTEAFF
>TRBV10-1
CASSPDRTSGSRYF
>TRBV10-3
CAISPGADQPQHF
>TRBV7-9
CASSQQRPLNTEAFF
>TRBV6-5
CASRYYSGAYEQYF
>TRBV13
CASSFDKSSGNTIYF